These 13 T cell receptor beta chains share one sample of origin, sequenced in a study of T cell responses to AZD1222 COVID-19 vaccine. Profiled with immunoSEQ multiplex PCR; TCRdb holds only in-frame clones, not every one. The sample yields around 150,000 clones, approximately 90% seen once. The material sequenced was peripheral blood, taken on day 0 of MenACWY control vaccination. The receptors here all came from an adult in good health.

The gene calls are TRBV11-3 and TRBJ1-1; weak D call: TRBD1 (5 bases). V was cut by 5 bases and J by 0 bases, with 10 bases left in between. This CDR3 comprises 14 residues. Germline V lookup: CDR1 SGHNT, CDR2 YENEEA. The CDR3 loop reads CASSPGRMNTEAFF. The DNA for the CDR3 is TGTGCCAGCAGCCCGGGGCGGATGAACACTGAAGCTTTCTTT.

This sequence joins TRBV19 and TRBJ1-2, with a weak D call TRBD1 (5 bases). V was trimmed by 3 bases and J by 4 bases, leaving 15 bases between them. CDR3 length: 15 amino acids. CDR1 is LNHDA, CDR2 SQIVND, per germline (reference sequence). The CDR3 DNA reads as TGTGCCAGTAGTATTCGAACCGCGGGGCCCTATGGCTACACCTTC. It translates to CASSIRTAGPYGYTF.

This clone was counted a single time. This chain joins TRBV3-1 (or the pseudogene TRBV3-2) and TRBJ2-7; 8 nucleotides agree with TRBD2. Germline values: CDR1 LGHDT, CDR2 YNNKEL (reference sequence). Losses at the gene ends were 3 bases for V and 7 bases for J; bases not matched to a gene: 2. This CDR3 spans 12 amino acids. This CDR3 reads CASSHPGGEQYF. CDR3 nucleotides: TGTGCCAGCAGCCACCCGGGGGGGGAGCAGTACTTC.

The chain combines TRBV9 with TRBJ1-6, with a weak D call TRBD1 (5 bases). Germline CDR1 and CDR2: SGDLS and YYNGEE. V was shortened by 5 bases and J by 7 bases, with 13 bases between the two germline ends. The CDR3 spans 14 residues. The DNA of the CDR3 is TGTGCCAGCAGTTCGGCAGGGAGCAATTCACCCCTCCACTTT. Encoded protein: CASSSAGSNSPLHF. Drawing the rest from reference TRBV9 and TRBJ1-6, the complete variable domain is DSGVTQTPKHLITATGQRVTLRCSPRSGDLSVYWYQQSLDQGLQFLIQYYNGEERAKGNILERFSAQQFPDLHSELNLSSLELGDSALYFCASSSAGSNSPLHFGNGTRLTVT.

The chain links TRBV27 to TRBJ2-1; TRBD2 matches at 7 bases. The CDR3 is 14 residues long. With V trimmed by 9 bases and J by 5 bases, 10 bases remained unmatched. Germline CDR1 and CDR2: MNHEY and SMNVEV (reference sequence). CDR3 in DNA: TGTGCCAGTCGGGGAGGGTTAGATGACAATGAGCAGTTCTTC. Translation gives CASRGGLDDNEQFF.

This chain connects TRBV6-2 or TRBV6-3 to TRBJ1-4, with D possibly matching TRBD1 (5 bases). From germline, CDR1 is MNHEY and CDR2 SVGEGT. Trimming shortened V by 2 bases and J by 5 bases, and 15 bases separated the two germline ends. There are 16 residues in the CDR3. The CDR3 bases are TGTGCCAGCAGTTACGATGACCGGGGCTCGAATGAAAAACTGTTTTTT. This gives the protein CASSYDDRGSNEKLFF.

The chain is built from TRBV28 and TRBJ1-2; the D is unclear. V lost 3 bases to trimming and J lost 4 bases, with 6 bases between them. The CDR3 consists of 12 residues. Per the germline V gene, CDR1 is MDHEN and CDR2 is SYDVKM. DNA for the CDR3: TGTGCCAGCAGTTTCCCCCGCTATGGCTACACCTTC. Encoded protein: CASSFPRYGYTF.

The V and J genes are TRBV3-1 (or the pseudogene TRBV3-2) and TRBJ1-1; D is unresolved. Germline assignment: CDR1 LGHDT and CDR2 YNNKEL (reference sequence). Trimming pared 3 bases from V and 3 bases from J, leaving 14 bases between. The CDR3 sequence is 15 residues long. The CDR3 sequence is CASSHDRTTYTEAFF. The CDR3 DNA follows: TGTGCCAGCAGCCACGACCGAACTACTTACACTGAAGCTTTCTTT.

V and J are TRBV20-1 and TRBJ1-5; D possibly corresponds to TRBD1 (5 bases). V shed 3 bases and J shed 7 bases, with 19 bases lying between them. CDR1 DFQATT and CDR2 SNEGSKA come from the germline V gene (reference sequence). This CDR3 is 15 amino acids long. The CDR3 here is CSASPPGVGDQPQHF. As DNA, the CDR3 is TGCAGTGCTAGTCCGCCGGGGGTAGGGGACCAGCCCCAGCATTTT.

The CDR3 is CASSEAGQFGEQYF. DNA for the CDR3: TGTGCCAGCAGTGAGGCTGGACAGTTCGGCGAGCAGTACTTC. The rearrangement links TRBV6-1 to TRBJ2-7; D perhaps matches TRBD1 (6 bases). Trimming shortened V by 3 bases and J by 6 bases, and 15 bases separated the two germline ends. The length of the CDR3 is 14 residues. From germline, CDR1 is MNHNS and CDR2 SASEGT.

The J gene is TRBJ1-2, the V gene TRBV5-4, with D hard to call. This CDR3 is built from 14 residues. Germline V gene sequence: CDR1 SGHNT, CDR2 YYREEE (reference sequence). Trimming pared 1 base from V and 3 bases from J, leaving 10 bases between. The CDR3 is CASSLSWTDYGYTF. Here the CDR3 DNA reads TGTGCCAGCAGCTTGAGCTGGACGGACTATGGCTACACCTTC.

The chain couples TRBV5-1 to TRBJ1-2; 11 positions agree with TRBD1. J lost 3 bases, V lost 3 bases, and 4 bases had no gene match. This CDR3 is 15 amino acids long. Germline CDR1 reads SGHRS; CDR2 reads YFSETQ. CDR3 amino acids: CASSSRDRGDYGYTF. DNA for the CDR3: TGCGCCAGCAGCTCTAGGGACAGGGGGGACTATGGCTACACCTTC.

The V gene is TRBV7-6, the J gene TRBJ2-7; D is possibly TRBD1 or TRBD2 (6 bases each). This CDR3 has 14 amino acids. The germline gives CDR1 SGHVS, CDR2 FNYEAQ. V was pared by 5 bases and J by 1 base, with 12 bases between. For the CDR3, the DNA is TGTGCCAGCAGCCTGGGGGGCCTTTCCTACGAGCAGTACTTC. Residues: CASSLGGLSYEQYF.